The 10 T cell receptor beta chains below were found in one sample sequenced in a study of shared T cell receptors in the human thymus. The assay was immunoSEQ multiplex PCR, and TCRdb's table has in-frame clones only and misses some. The sample includes some 720,000 clones, approximately 88% of them seen just once. The sample also formed part of further work on human thymus T cells.

The sample comprised thymocytes. These TCRs come from a boy under two years old with a congenital heart defect.

This chain uses TRBV19 with TRBJ2-7; 8 nucleotides agree with TRBD2. The CDR3 runs to 17 residues. Looked up from germline, CDR1 is LNHDA and CDR2 is SQIVND (reference sequence). V lost 6 bases, J lost 6 bases, and 19 bases stayed unmatched. The CDR3 bases are TGTGCCAGTAGCAATCCTCGGGAGGGGTCGAAAATGAGCGAGCAGTACTTC. Its translation is CASSNPREGSKMSEQYF.

The gene calls are TRBV25-1 and TRBJ2-1, with 9 nucleotides matching TRBD2. CDR1 and CDR2 (germline): MGHDK, SYGVNS. The V gene end was trimmed by 7 bases and the J gene end by 7 bases; junction bases not matched to a gene: 11. This CDR3 region has 15 residues. DNA for the CDR3: TGTGCCAGCACCCACTCTAGCGGGACAGTAAATGAGCAGTTCTTC. This sequence encodes CASTHSSGTVNEQFF.

This chain joins TRBV5-6 and TRBJ2-1, with 11 positions matching TRBD2. Germline V lookup: CDR1 SGHDT, CDR2 YYEEEE. J was trimmed by 14 bases and V by 1 base; bases with no gene match: 8. The CDR3 covers 14 residues. CDR3 coding DNA: TGTGCCAGCAGCTTGATACGTAGCGGGAGGGCCGAGTTCTTC. It codes for CASSLIRSGRAEFF. Variable domain in full (rest from reference TRBV5-6 and TRBJ2-1): DAGVTQSPTHLIKTRGQQVTLRCSPKSGHDTVSWYQQALGQGPQFIFQYYEEEERQRGNFPDRFSGHQFPNYSSELNVNALLLGDSALYLCASSLIRSGRAEFFGPGTRLTVL.

The chain combines TRBV6-6 with TRBJ2-7, with TRBD2 matching over 8 bases. This CDR3 has 14 amino acids. Germline assignment: CDR1 MNHNY and CDR2 SVGAGI (reference sequence). Trimming removed 2 bases from V and 4 bases from J; junction bases left unmatched: 4. The CDR3 protein is CASSYAGGNYEQYF. In DNA, the CDR3 is TGTGCCAGCAGTTACGCGGGAGGTAATTACGAGCAGTACTTC.

This chain uses TRBV6-1 with TRBJ2-4; 9 bases are shared with TRBD2. This CDR3 spans 18 amino acids. From germline, CDR1 is MNHNS and CDR2 SASEGT. The V gene end was trimmed by 4 bases and the J gene end by 8 bases; junction bases not matched to a gene: 18. This CDR3 is CASSGGGRGRALEDIQYF. CDR3 in DNA: TGTGCCAGCAGTGGAGGGGGCCGCGGGAGGGCCCTCGAAGACATTCAGTACTTC.

The chain carries TRBV30 and TRBJ1-3; a possible D gene is TRBD1 (5 bases). This CDR3 has 16 amino acids. The germline V gene has CDR1 GTSNPN and CDR2 SVGIG (reference sequence). Trimming left V 3 bases short and J 4 bases short, with 19 bases between. The CDR3 nucleotides are TGTGCCTGGAGGGGCAGGGAATGTCGGCACGGAAACACCATATATTTT. It translates to CAWRGRECRHGNTIYF.

CDR3 nucleotides: TGCGCCAGCAATAGAAGGGACAGGGGCTACGAGCAGTACTTC. Translating gives CASNRRDRGYEQYF. The chain uses TRBV10-2 and TRBJ2-7; 10 bases are shared with TRBD1. The CDR3 loop spans 14 amino acids. Looked up from germline, CDR1 is WSHSY and CDR2 is SAAADI. J lost 3 bases, V lost 7 bases, and 6 bases had no gene match.

The genes are TRBV28 and TRBJ2-7; the match to TRBD2 covers 13 bases. The CDR3 extends over 20 amino acids. V gave up 4 bases and J gave up 2 bases; unmatched junction bases: 17. The V gene's germline CDR1 is MDHEN and CDR2 SYDVKM. CDR3 bases: TGTGCCAGCAGTTACAGGGGGCCTCGACTAGCGGGAGGATTAACCTACGAGCAGTACTTC. Translation gives CASSYRGPRLAGGLTYEQYF.

V usage is TRBV27 and J usage is TRBJ2-1; D remains ambiguous. V lost 4 bases and J lost 6, with 16 bases in between. The CDR3 extends over 15 amino acids. CDR1 is MNHEY, CDR2 SMNVEV, per germline (reference sequence). CDR3 DNA: TGTGCCAGCAGTTGCCACGTTGGAGAGTGCAATGAGCAGTTCTTC. This codes for CASSCHVGECNEQFF.

The V gene is TRBV11-2, the J gene TRBJ2-5; D remains unclear. The CDR3 has 14 amino acids. The germline gives CDR1 SGHAT, CDR2 FQNNGV. Between the trimmed V and J ends, which lost 7 bases and 5 bases, there was a span of 17 bases. This CDR3 reads CASTRSVAGETQYF. In nucleotides, the CDR3 is TGTGCCAGCACCCGAAGTGTAGCTGGCGAGACCCAGTACTTC.